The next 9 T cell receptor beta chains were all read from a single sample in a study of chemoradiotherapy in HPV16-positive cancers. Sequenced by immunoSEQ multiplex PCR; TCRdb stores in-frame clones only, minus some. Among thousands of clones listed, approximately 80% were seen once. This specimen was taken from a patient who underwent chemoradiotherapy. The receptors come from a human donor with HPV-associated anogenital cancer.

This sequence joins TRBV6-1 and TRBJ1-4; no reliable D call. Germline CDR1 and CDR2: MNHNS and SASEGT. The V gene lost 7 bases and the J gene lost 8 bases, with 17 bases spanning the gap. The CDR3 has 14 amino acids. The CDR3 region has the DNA TGTGCCAGCAACCCGCAAGTGGGGAACGAAAAACTGTTTTTT. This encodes CASNPQVGNEKLFF.

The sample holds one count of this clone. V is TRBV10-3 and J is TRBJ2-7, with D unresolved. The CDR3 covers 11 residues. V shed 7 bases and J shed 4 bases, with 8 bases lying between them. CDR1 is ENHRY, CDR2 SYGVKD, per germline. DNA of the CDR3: TGTGCCATCAAAGGAGAGTACGAGCAGTACGTC. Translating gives CAIKGEYEQYV.

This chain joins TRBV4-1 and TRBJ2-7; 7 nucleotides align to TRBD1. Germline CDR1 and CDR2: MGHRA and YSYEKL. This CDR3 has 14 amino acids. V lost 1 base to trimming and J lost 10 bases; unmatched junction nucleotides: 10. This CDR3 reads CASSQGFGTVVQYF. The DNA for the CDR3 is TGCGCCAGCAGCCAAGGTTTCGGGACAGTCGTCCAGTACTTC.

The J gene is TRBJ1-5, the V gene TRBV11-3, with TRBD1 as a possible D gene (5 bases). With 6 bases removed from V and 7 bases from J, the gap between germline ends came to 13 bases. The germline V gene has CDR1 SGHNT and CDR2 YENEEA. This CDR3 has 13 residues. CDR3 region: CASSRGLKQPQHF. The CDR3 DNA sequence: TGTGCCAGCAGTCGGGGCCTCAAACAGCCCCAGCATTTT.

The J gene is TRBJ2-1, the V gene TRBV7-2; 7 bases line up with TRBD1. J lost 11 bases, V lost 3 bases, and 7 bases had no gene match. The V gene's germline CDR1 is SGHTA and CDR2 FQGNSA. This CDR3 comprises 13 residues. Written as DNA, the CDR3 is TGTGCCAGCAGCTTCGGGACAGAAGGAAAGCAGTTCTTC. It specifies CASSFGTEGKQFF.

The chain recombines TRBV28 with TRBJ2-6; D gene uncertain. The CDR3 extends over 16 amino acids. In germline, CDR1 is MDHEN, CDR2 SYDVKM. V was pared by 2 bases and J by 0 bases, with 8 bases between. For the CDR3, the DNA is TGTGCCAGCAGTTTACTCCCCGGCTCTGGGGCCAACGTCCTGACTTTC. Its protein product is CASSLLPGSGANVLTF.

CDR3 sequence reads: CASSFEPGLLSTDTQYF. In DNA, the CDR3 is TGTGCCAGCAGCTTTGAACCGGGCCTCCTAAGCACAGATACGCAGTATTTT. This chain links TRBV9 with TRBJ2-3; D is ambiguous. The CDR3 loop spans 17 amino acids. V was pared by 4 bases and J by 0 bases, with 18 bases between. Germline-derived CDR1 and CDR2 are SGDLS and YYNGEE.

CDR3 region: CASSLVPGQSGTEAFF. The CDR3 DNA sequence: TGTGCCAGCAGCTTAGTCCCGGGACAGTCAGGCACTGAAGCTTTCTTT. The chain recombines TRBV7-9 with TRBJ1-1; 7 bases are shared with TRBD1. The junction had 9 bases not matched to a gene; V was cut back by 1 base and J by 4 bases. Germline loops: CDR1 SEHNR, CDR2 FQNEAQ (reference sequence). The CDR3 totals 16 residues.

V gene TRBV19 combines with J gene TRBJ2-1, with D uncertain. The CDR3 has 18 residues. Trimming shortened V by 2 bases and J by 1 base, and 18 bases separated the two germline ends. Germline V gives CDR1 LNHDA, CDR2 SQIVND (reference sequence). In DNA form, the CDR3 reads TGTGCCAGTAGTATATCGTCGATGGTGGGTCGGTCCTACAATGAGCAGTTCTTC. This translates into CASSISSMVGRSYNEQFF.